Listed below are T cell receptor beta chains from one sample, sequenced in a study of blood T cells in healthy people across ages. TCRdb independently ran MiXCR on the 5' RACE reads; one entry per CDR3 protein. The sample lists some 1.5 million distinct CDR3 sequences; approximately 28% were seen once. Source material: blood. These receptors were obtained from a woman in her 30s in good health. Each CDR3 is given with its conserved first and last residue. D genes are given only for firm matches. Part of the rows lack a size; the others show once, few, many or a class for expanded clones.

clone size: -
V gene: TRBV28
J gene: TRBJ2-2
D gene: -
CDR3 DNA: TGTGCCAGCAGGCGACTAGGGTCCACCGGGGAGCTGTTTTTT
CDR3 protein: CASRRLGSTGELFF

clone size: -
V gene: TRBV6-2/TRBV6-3
J gene: TRBJ2-1
D gene: -
CDR3 DNA: TGTGCCCGCAGTTATGTCCAGGGACTTCTTAACAATGAGCAGTTCTTC
CDR3 protein: CARSYVQGLLNNEQFF

clone size: few
V gene: TRBV4-1
J gene: TRBJ1-5
D gene: TRBD1
CDR3 DNA: TGCGCCAGCAGCCAAGGCCCCAGGGGGGGAAATCAGCCCCAGCATTTT
CDR3 protein: CASSQGPRGGNQPQHF

clone size: -
V gene: TRBV5-1
J gene: TRBJ2-1
D gene: TRBD2
CDR3 DNA: TGCGCCAGCAGCTTGGGTAGCGGGGTAAGGTCCTACAATGAGCAGTTCTTC
CDR3 protein: CASSLGSGVRSYNEQFF

clone size: -
V gene: TRBV5-1
J gene: TRBJ2-3
D gene: -
CDR3 DNA: TGCGCCAGCAGCTTAGCCATCCTTAGCACAGATACGCAGTATTTT
CDR3 protein: CASSLAILSTDTQYF

clone size: few
V gene: TRBV5-1
J gene: TRBJ2-1
D gene: -
CDR3 DNA: TGCGCCAGCAGTACCTCCCGACCTATGGGACTGGATGAGCAGTTCTTC
CDR3 protein: CASSTSRPMGLDEQFF

clone size: -
V gene: TRBV15
J gene: TRBJ1-4
D gene: -
CDR3 DNA: TGTGCCACCAGCGCCCGGCGAGAGGAAGAAAAACTGTTTTTT
CDR3 protein: CATSARREEEKLFF

clone size: -
V gene: TRBV5-5
J gene: TRBJ2-1
D gene: -
CDR3 DNA: TGTGCCAGCAGCCTGAATCAGGGGGGAGCATACAATGGGCAGTTCTTC
CDR3 protein: CASSLNQGGAYNGQFF

clone size: few
V gene: TRBV6-2/TRBV6-3
J gene: TRBJ1-1
D gene: -
CDR3 DNA: TGTGCCACCTTGAGTCCCAGGGCTGAAGCTTTCTTT
CDR3 protein: CATLSPRAEAFF

clone size: few
V gene: TRBV7-2
J gene: TRBJ2-2
D gene: -
CDR3 DNA: TGTGCCAGCAGCTTAAGTGGAGGGGCCGTCTTAGGCGGGGAGCTGTTTTTT
CDR3 protein: CASSLSGGAVLGGELFF

clone size: few
V gene: TRBV21-1
J gene: TRBJ2-7
D gene: -
CDR3 DNA: TGTGCCAGCAGCAAAGAATTGGGACTAGCCTGCGAGCAGTACTTC
CDR3 protein: CASSKELGLACEQYF

clone size: -
V gene: TRBV29-1
J gene: TRBJ2-3
D gene: TRBD2
CDR3 DNA: TGCAGCGGCCGGACTAGCGGCGCTAGCACAGATACGCAGTATTTT
CDR3 protein: CSGRTSGASTDTQYF

clone size: -
V gene: TRBV2
J gene: TRBJ2-3
D gene: -
CDR3 DNA: TGTGCCATACAGCGAGCTTTGGGGACAGATACGCAGTATTTT
CDR3 protein: CAIQRALGTDTQYF

clone size: many
V gene: TRBV7-3
J gene: TRBJ2-1
D gene: -
CDR3 DNA: TGTGCCAGCAGCTTAGGCAGGGGTTCTTACGATGAGCAGTTCTTC
CDR3 protein: CASSLGRGSYDEQFF

clone size: -
V gene: TRBV18
J gene: TRBJ2-1
D gene: -
CDR3 DNA: TGTGCCAGCTCACCGTACCCCCCCCAGCTCAACTCCAATGAGCAGTTCTTC
CDR3 protein: CASSPYPPQLNSNEQFF

clone size: -
V gene: TRBV6-2/TRBV6-3
J gene: TRBJ2-3
D gene: -
CDR3 DNA: TGTGCCAGCACCGAACCCCGACTAACAGATACGCAGTATTTT
CDR3 protein: CASTEPRLTDTQYF

clone size: many
V gene: TRBV5-1
J gene: TRBJ2-7
D gene: TRBD1
CDR3 DNA: TGCGCCAGCAGCTTCGGCCGGACAGGGGTTAACGAGCAGTACTTC
CDR3 protein: CASSFGRTGVNEQYF

clone size: few
V gene: TRBV28
J gene: TRBJ2-3
D gene: -
CDR3 DNA: TGTGCCAGCAGTTTACTGCGGGGGCGCACAGATACGCAGTATTTT
CDR3 protein: CASSLLRGRTDTQYF

clone size: -
V gene: TRBV6-5
J gene: TRBJ2-1
D gene: TRBD2
CDR3 DNA: TGTGCCAGCAGTTACTCACTAGCGGGAGGGCCGGGTGAGCAGTTCTTC
CDR3 protein: CASSYSLAGGPGEQFF

clone size: -
V gene: TRBV20-1
J gene: TRBJ2-4
D gene: TRBD1
CDR3 DNA: TGCAGTGCCTACAACTCCGGGACAGGGCTGCAGTACTTC
CDR3 protein: CSAYNSGTGLQYF

clone size: few
V gene: TRBV20-1
J gene: TRBJ2-7
D gene: TRBD2
CDR3 DNA: TGCAGTGCGACTCTAGCGGGAGGGCCTATCGAGCAGTACTTC
CDR3 protein: CSATLAGGPIEQYF

clone size: many
V gene: TRBV29-1
J gene: TRBJ2-3
D gene: -
CDR3 DNA: TGCAGCGTTTCAGATACGCAGTATTTT
CDR3 protein: CSVSDTQYF

clone size: -
V gene: TRBV30
J gene: TRBJ2-2
D gene: -
CDR3 DNA: TGTGCCTGGTACAGGCGCGGGGAGCTGTTTTTT
CDR3 protein: CAWYRRGELFF

clone size: -
V gene: TRBV14
J gene: TRBJ2-1
D gene: -
CDR3 DNA: TGTGCCAGCAGCCAAGATCGACAGCGGTCTCGGTTCTTC
CDR3 protein: CASSQDRQRSRFF

clone size: -
V gene: TRBV6-5
J gene: TRBJ1-2
D gene: -
CDR3 DNA: TGTGCCAGCAACAGAGGTTGGGGCTTAGACTACACCTTC
CDR3 protein: CASNRGWGLDYTF

clone size: many
V gene: TRBV6-5
J gene: TRBJ1-1
D gene: TRBD1
CDR3 DNA: TGTGCCAGCAGCCAGGGGGCAGACACTGAAGCTTTCTTT
CDR3 protein: CASSQGADTEAFF

clone size: many
V gene: TRBV15
J gene: TRBJ2-5
D gene: -
CDR3 DNA: TGTGCCACCAGCAGAGATCCGCAGGAGTGGGAGACCCAGTACTTC
CDR3 protein: CATSRDPQEWETQYF

clone size: few
V gene: TRBV20-1
J gene: TRBJ2-3
D gene: -
CDR3 DNA: TGCAGTGCTAGGGGGAGCGTCGGGGATACGCAGTATTTT
CDR3 protein: CSARGSVGDTQYF

clone size: -
V gene: TRBV12-3/TRBV12-4
J gene: TRBJ2-7
D gene: TRBD2
CDR3 DNA: TGTGCCAGCAGTTCGCAAGGACTAGCGCCCAACAATGAGCAGTACTTC
CDR3 protein: CASSSQGLAPNNEQYF

clone size: many
V gene: TRBV12-3/TRBV12-4
J gene: TRBJ2-1
D gene: TRBD2
CDR3 DNA: TGTGCCATCAGCCTCCGGGGGAGGGATGGTAATGAGCAGTTCTTC
CDR3 protein: CAISLRGRDGNEQFF

clone size: few
V gene: TRBV4-1
J gene: TRBJ2-4
D gene: TRBD2
CDR3 DNA: TGCGCCAGCAGCCAGCCCAGCGGGAGTAAAAACATTCAGTACTTC
CDR3 protein: CASSQPSGSKNIQYF

clone size: -
V gene: TRBV4-2
J gene: TRBJ2-7
D gene: -
CDR3 DNA: TGTGCCAGCAGCCGCCCGACAGGTGTACCCAACGAGCAGTACTTC
CDR3 protein: CASSRPTGVPNEQYF

clone size: -
V gene: TRBV9
J gene: TRBJ1-1
D gene: -
CDR3 DNA: TGTGCCAGCAGCGGTGGGAGCACTGAAGCTTTCTTT
CDR3 protein: CASSGGSTEAFF

clone size: few
V gene: TRBV7-6
J gene: TRBJ2-1
D gene: -
CDR3 DNA: TGTGCCAGCAGCTTGCAGACAGCGAACTTATACAATGAGCAGTTCTTC
CDR3 protein: CASSLQTANLYNEQFF

clone size: -
V gene: TRBV5-1
J gene: TRBJ2-5
D gene: TRBD2
CDR3 DNA: TGCGCCAGCAGCTTGACGGGCTCTGCGGGGGGAATGGAGACCCAGTACTTC
CDR3 protein: CASSLTGSAGGMETQYF

clone size: many
V gene: TRBV7-2
J gene: TRBJ2-7
D gene: -
CDR3 DNA: TGTGCCAGCAGCTTTTTCTCCGGGACTTACTACGAGCAGTACTTC
CDR3 protein: CASSFFSGTYYEQYF

clone size: many
V gene: TRBV29-1
J gene: TRBJ2-5
D gene: -
CDR3 DNA: TGCAGCGTTAGTGAGACAGCTAAAGAGACCCAGTACTTC
CDR3 protein: CSVSETAKETQYF

clone size: -
V gene: TRBV6-2/TRBV6-3
J gene: TRBJ1-1
D gene: -
CDR3 DNA: TGTGCCAGCATTCCCGGGACGTTGAACACTGAAGCTTTCTTT
CDR3 protein: CASIPGTLNTEAFF

clone size: -
V gene: TRBV5-1
J gene: TRBJ2-7
D gene: TRBD1
CDR3 DNA: TGCGCCAGCAGCGCCAGGACAGGGGCCTTCTACGAGCAGTACTTC
CDR3 protein: CASSARTGAFYEQYF

clone size: few
V gene: TRBV7-2
J gene: TRBJ1-5
D gene: -
CDR3 DNA: TGTGCCAGCAGCTTAGAGATCAGGTATCAGCCCCAGCATTTT
CDR3 protein: CASSLEIRYQPQHF

clone size: many
V gene: TRBV9
J gene: TRBJ2-7
D gene: -
CDR3 DNA: TGTGCCAGCAGCCTGCGGGCCTTTCCCTACGAGCAGTACTTC
CDR3 protein: CASSLRAFPYEQYF

clone size: -
V gene: TRBV28
J gene: TRBJ2-2
D gene: -
CDR3 DNA: TGTGCCAGCGGGAGGGACAAGTCGTCGGTCACCGGGGAGCTGTTTTTT
CDR3 protein: CASGRDKSSVTGELFF

clone size: once
V gene: TRBV18
J gene: TRBJ1-1
D gene: -
CDR3 DNA: TGTGCCAGCTCCTTCAGACAGGCTGAAGCTTTCTTT
CDR3 protein: CASSFRQAEAFF

clone size: few
V gene: TRBV24-1
J gene: TRBJ1-2
D gene: -
CDR3 DNA: TGTGCCACCAGTGACCCAAATTTCTATGGCTACACCTTC
CDR3 protein: CATSDPNFYGYTF

clone size: -
V gene: TRBV5-1
J gene: TRBJ1-6
D gene: -
CDR3 DNA: TGCGCCAGCAGCTTGTCTGGCCAGTTGGGGAATTCACCCCTCCACTTT
CDR3 protein: CASSLSGQLGNSPLHF

clone size: -
V gene: TRBV2
J gene: TRBJ2-5
D gene: -
CDR3 DNA: TGTGCCAGCCTAGAGGGGTTCGGAGAGACCCAGTACTTC
CDR3 protein: CASLEGFGETQYF

clone size: many
V gene: TRBV20-1
J gene: TRBJ2-7
D gene: -
CDR3 DNA: TGCAGTGCTATGGACCGCCTTGGCGAGCAGTACTTC
CDR3 protein: CSAMDRLGEQYF

clone size: few
V gene: TRBV3-1
J gene: TRBJ2-3
D gene: -
CDR3 DNA: TGTGCCAGCAGCCCATCGGGACCCCCCCAGTATTTT
CDR3 protein: CASSPSGPPQYF

clone size: -
V gene: TRBV11-2
J gene: TRBJ2-5
D gene: TRBD2
CDR3 DNA: TGTGCCAGCAGCTCTCCGGGACTAGCGATCCAAGAGACCCAGTACTTC
CDR3 protein: CASSSPGLAIQETQYF

clone size: -
V gene: TRBV6-2/TRBV6-3
J gene: TRBJ2-6
D gene: -
CDR3 DNA: TGTGCCAGCAGTTACGGGCACAGAAAAAGCTCTGGGACCAACGTCCTGACTTTC
CDR3 protein: CASSYGHRKSSGTNVLTF

clone size: -
V gene: TRBV2
J gene: TRBJ2-1
D gene: TRBD1
CDR3 DNA: TGTGCCAGCAGTAACCGCTCTCGGACAGGACAGGCTTCCTACAATGAGCAGTTCTTC
CDR3 protein: CASSNRSRTGQASYNEQFF

clone size: few
V gene: TRBV3-1
J gene: TRBJ2-1
D gene: -
CDR3 DNA: TGTGCCAGCGCCCGGAGGGGGGGGTCCTACAATGAGCAGTTCTTC
CDR3 protein: CASARRGGSYNEQFF

clone size: few
V gene: TRBV5-1
J gene: TRBJ2-3
D gene: -
CDR3 DNA: TGCGCCAGCAGCCCCAGCTTCGGAGGGCCGGATACGCAGTATTTT
CDR3 protein: CASSPSFGGPDTQYF